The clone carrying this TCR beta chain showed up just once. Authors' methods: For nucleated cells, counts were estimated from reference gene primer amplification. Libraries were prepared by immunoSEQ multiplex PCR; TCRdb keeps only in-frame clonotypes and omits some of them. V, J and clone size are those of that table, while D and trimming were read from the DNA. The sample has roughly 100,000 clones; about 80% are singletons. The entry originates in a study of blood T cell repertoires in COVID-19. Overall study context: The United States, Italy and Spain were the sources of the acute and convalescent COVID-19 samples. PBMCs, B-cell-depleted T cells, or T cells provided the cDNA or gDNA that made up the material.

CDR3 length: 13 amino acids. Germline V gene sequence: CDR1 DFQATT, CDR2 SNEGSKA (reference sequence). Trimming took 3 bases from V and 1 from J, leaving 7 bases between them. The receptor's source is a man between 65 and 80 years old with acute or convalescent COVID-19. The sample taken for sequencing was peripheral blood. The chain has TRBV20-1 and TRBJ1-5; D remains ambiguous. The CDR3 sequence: CSASLESNQPQHF. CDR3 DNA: TGCAGTGCTAGTTTGGAGAGCAATCAGCCCCAGCATTTT.